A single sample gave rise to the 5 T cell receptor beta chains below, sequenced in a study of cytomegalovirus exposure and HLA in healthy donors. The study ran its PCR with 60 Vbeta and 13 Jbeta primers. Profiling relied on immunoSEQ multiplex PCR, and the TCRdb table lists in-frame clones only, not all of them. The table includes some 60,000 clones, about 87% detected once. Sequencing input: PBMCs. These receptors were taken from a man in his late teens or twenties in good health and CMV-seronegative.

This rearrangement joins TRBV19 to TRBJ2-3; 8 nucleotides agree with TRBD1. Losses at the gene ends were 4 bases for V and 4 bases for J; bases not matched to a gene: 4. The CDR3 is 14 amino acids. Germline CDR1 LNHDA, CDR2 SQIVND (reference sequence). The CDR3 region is CASSNSGGADTQYF. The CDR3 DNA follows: TGTGCCAGTAGTAATTCAGGGGGCGCAGATACGCAGTATTTT.

CDR3 coding DNA: TGTGCCAGCCTATACAGCAGGGAAGGCAATCAGCCCCAGCATTTT. It translates to CASLYSREGNQPQHF. The chain uses TRBV6-6 and TRBJ1-5, with D possibly TRBD1 on 5 matching bases. CDR3 size: 15 residues. The V gene's germline CDR1 is MNHNY and CDR2 SVGAGI (reference sequence). V lost 8 bases and J 2 bases, leaving 16 bases between the germline ends.

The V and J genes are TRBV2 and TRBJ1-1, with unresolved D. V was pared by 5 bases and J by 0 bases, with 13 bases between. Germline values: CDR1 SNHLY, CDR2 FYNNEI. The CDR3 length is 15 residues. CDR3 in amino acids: CASSFPGMVNTEAFF. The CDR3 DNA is TGTGCCAGCAGTTTCCCGGGTATGGTGAACACTGAAGCTTTCTTT.

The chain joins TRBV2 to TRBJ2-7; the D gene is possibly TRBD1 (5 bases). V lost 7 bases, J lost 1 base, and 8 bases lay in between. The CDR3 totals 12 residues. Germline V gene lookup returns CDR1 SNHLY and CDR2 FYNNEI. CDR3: CASTDRSYEQYF. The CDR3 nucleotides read TGTGCCAGCACAGACAGATCCTACGAGCAGTACTTC.

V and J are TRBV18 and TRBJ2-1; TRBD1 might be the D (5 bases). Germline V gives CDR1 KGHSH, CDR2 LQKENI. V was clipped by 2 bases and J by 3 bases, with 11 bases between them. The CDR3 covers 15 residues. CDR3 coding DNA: TGTGCCAGCTCACCAGGCCAGGGTAACTACAATGAGCAGTTCTTC. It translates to CASSPGQGNYNEQFF.